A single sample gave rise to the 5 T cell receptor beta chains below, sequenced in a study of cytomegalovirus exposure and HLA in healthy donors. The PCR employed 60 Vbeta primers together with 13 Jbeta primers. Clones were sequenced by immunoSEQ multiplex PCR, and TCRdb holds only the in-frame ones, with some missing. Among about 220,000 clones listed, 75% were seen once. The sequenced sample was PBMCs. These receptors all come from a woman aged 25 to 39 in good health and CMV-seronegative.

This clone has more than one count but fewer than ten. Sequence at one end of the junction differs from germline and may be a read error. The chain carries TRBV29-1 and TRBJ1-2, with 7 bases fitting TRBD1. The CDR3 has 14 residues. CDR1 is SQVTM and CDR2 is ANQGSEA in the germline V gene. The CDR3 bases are TGCAGCGTTGAAGATGCCAGTCCAGGGGGTGGCTACTCCTTC. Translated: CSVEDASPGGGYSF.

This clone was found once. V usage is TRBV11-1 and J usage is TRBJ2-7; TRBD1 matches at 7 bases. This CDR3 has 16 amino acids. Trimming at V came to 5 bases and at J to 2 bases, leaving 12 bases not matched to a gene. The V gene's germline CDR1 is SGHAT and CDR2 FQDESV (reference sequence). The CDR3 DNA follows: TGTGCCAGCAGCATCTACAGGGGAGTCGACACCTACGAGCAGTACTTC. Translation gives CASSIYRGVDTYEQYF. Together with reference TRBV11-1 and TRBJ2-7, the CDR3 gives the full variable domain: EAEVAQSPRYKITEKSQAVAFWCDPISGHATLYWYRQILGQGPELLVQFQDESVVDDSQLPKDRFSAERLKGVDSTLKIQPAELGDSAMYLCASSIYRGVDTYEQYFGPGTRLTVT.

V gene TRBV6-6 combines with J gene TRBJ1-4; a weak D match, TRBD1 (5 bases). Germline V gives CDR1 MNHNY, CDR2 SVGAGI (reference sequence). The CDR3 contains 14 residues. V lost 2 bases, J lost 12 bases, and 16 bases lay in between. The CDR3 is CASSYQERGGELFF. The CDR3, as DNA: TGTGCCAGCAGTTACCAAGAAAGGGGAGGGGAACTGTTTTTT.

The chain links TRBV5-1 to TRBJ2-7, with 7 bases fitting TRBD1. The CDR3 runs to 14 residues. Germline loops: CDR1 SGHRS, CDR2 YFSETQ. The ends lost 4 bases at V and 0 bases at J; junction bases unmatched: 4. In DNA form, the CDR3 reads TGCGCCAGCAGCCTGGGACAGAACTCCTACGAGCAGTACTTC. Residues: CASSLGQNSYEQYF. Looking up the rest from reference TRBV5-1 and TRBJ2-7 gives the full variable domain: KAGVTQTPRYLIKTRGQQVTLSCSPISGHRSVSWYQQTPGQGLQFLFEYFSETQRNKGNFPGRFSGRQFSNSRSEMNVSTLELGDSALYLCASSLGQNSYEQYFGPGTRLTVT.

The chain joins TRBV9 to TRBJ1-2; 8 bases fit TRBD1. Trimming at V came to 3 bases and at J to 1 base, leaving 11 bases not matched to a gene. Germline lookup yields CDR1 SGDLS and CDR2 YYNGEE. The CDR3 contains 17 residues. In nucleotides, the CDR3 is TGTGCCAGCAGCGCCGCCCCGACAGGGGACCTTAACTATGGCTACACCTTC. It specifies CASSAAPTGDLNYGYTF.